This TCR beta chain originates from a study of spatial heterogeneity in lung cancer. The overall study: In the raw reads, each unique TCR and UMI combination was present more than ten times on average.

Concerning this clonotype itself: Antigen specificity is unknown.

Time point defined: sample taken at primary tumor resection. Samples were obtained from some 70 donors, all untreated early-stage non-small cell lung cancer patients. The authors sequenced whole RNA from tumor, nontumor lung or frozen PBMC without sorting. Study conclusions and caveats: Expanded intratumoral alpha and beta TCR counts tracked tumor mutation counts.

Germline CDR1 reads SNHLY; CDR2 reads FYNNEI. The V and J ends lost 6 bases and 2 bases respectively, with 10 bases between them. The CDR3 has 13 amino acids. TCR cDNA molecules each carried a unique molecular identifier. TCRdb reprocessed the 5' RACE reads via MiXCR and lists one record per CDR3 protein. Here the sample spans fewer than 4,500 distinct CDR3 sequences, 35% being singletons. This receptor was taken from a female donor with early-stage non-small cell lung cancer. The chain has TRBV2 and TRBJ2-5; the D is unclear. The source was lung tumor tissue, collected at surgery. CDR3 amino acids: CASRSSNQETQYF. DNA of the CDR3: TGTGCCAGCAGATCCTCGAATCAAGAGACCCAGTACTTC.